What follows are 22 T cell receptor beta chains derived from one specimen sequenced in a study of blood T cell repertoires in COVID-19. Only in-frame clones appear in the TCRdb table, and some are missing; sequencing was by immunoSEQ multiplex PCR. The data show roughly 180,000 clones, roughly nine tenths seen once. The sample consisted of peripheral blood. The source is a man between 70 and 80 years old with active or convalescent COVID-19.

This clone came up once. The rearrangement uses TRBV28 and TRBJ1-1; 10 nucleotides match TRBD1. V lost 5 bases and J lost 5; bases outside the gene matches: 5. Germline values: CDR1 MDHEN, CDR2 SYDVKM. There are 14 residues in the CDR3. CDR3 region: CASSRWTGGTEAFF. CDR3 bases: TGTGCCAGCAGTCGCTGGACAGGGGGGACTGAAGCTTTCTTT.

This clone occurred a few times. The V call is TRBV27, the J call TRBJ1-2; D might be TRBD1 (5 bases). The germline V and J ends were trimmed by 6 bases and 0 bases, with 14 bases remaining between them. Germline values: CDR1 MNHEY, CDR2 SMNVEV (reference sequence). CDR3 length equals 15 residues. CDR3 in amino acids: CASSSQGRTNYGYTF. Written as DNA, the CDR3 is TGTGCCAGCAGCAGCCAGGGAAGAACTAACTATGGCTACACCTTC.

The chain couples TRBV5-4 to TRBJ1-5; tentatively, D is TRBD1 (5 bases). Trimming removed 4 bases from V and 5 bases from J, with 13 bases in between. CDR1 and CDR2 from the germline V gene are SGHNT and YYREEE (reference sequence). The CDR3 spans 14 residues. The CDR3 DNA sequence: TGTGCCAGCAGCGAAATGGGCAGGGATCAGCCCCAGCATTTT. Its protein is CASSEMGRDQPQHF.

The chain recombines TRBV18 with TRBJ2-7, with 7 bases fitting TRBD2. Germline CDR1 reads KGHSH; CDR2 reads LQKENI. Losses at the gene ends were 5 bases for V and 0 bases for J; bases not matched to a gene: 7. This CDR3 has 15 amino acids. CDR3 region: CASSSRGTHSYEQYF. CDR3 DNA sequence: TGTGCCAGCTCATCGCGGGGGACGCACTCCTACGAGCAGTACTTC.

The chain has TRBV14 and TRBJ2-5, with a weak D call TRBD1 (6 bases). Germline assignment: CDR1 SGHDN and CDR2 FVKESK. The V end was cut by 4 bases, the J end by 4 bases, with 10 bases between. The CDR3 spans 13 residues. The CDR3 protein is CASSLGAGETQYF. Written as DNA, the CDR3 is TGTGCCAGCAGCCTGGGGGCCGGAGAGACCCAGTACTTC. Full variable domain (missing parts from reference TRBV14 and TRBJ2-5): EAGVTQFPSHSVIEKGQTVTLRCDPISGHDNLYWYRRVMGKEIKFLLHFVKESKQDESGMPNNRFLAERTGGTYSTLKVQPAELEDSGVYFCASSLGAGETQYFGPGTRLLVL.

The chain combines TRBV6-5 with TRBJ2-7, with 12 positions matching TRBD2. V was clipped by 3 bases and J by 7 bases; unmatched bases: 7. CDR3 length: 15 amino acids. Germline V CDR1 and CDR2: MNHEY, SVGAGI. As DNA, the CDR3 is TGTGCCAGCAGTTATCGGACTAGCGGGGTACGAGAGCAGTACTTC. Translated, it gives CASSYRTSGVREQYF.

Notes on this clone: The junction and the germline gene differ at one end; a read error may be behind it. The rearrangement uses TRBV2 and TRBJ1-1, with D maybe TRBD1 (6 bases). CDR3 size: 13 residues. Germline V gives CDR1 SNHLY, CDR2 FYNNEI. The CDR3 loop reads CASSGQSNTEAFF. CDR3 sequence (DNA): TGTGCCAGTAGTGGACAGTCTAACACTGAAGCTTTCTTT. The whole variable domain, filled in from reference TRBV2 and TRBJ1-1, reads EPEVTQTPSHQVTQMGQEVILRCVPISNHLYFYWYRQILGQKVEFLVSFYNNEISEKSEIFDDQFSVERPDGSNFTLKIRSTKLEDSAMYFCASSGQSNTEAFFGQGTRLTVV.

The chain links TRBV29-1 to TRBJ2-7, with 13 bases identical to TRBD2. The length of the CDR3 is 15 residues. V was pared by 6 bases and J by 0 bases, with 5 bases of the junction left unmatched. From germline, CDR1 is SQVTM and CDR2 ANQGSEA. Here the CDR3 reads CSVRGLAGASYEQYF. Here the CDR3 DNA reads TGCAGCGTCCGTGGACTAGCGGGGGCCTCCTACGAGCAGTACTTC.

CDR3 sequence: CASSLDRGLNTEAFF. In DNA form, the CDR3 reads TGTGCCAGCAGTCTGGACAGGGGGCTGAACACTGAAGCTTTCTTT. V usage is TRBV27 and J usage is TRBJ1-1; 11 bases are shared with TRBD1. The CDR3 contains 15 residues. Germline CDR1 reads MNHEY; CDR2 reads SMNVEV (reference sequence). The V gene end was trimmed by 5 bases and the J gene end by 0 bases; junction bases not matched to a gene: 2.

The gene calls are TRBV7-9 and TRBJ2-2; TRBD1 might be the D (5 bases). The germline V gene has CDR1 SEHNR and CDR2 FQNEAQ (reference sequence). The CDR3 totals 14 residues. The V gene lost 4 bases and the J gene lost 2 bases, with 8 bases spanning the gap. CDR3 in DNA: TGTGCCAGCAGCTGGACACACAACACCGGGGAGCTGTTTTTT. Translation gives CASSWTHNTGELFF.

The chain links TRBV10-3 to TRBJ2-7; maybe TRBD2 (5 bases). V gave up 6 bases and J gave up 0 bases, with 9 bases separating them. There are 13 residues in the CDR3. Per germline, CDR1 ENHRY and CDR2 SYGVKD. CDR3 nucleotides: TGTGCCATCAGCCTTAGCGACTCCTACGAGCAGTACTTC. This gives the protein CAISLSDSYEQYF.

The rearrangement links TRBV9 to TRBJ1-2; 10 positions match TRBD1. This CDR3 region has 13 residues. Germline values: CDR1 SGDLS, CDR2 YYNGEE. V trimming: 3 bases; J trimming: 7 bases; junction bases outside the gene matches: 3. The CDR3 sequence: CASSDGTGVGYTF. The DNA of the CDR3 is TGTGCCAGCAGCGACGGGACAGGGGTTGGCTACACCTTC.

V usage is TRBV6-4 and J usage is TRBJ2-1; possible D gene TRBD2, 5 bases. Trimming shortened V by 2 bases and J by 8 bases, and 7 bases separated the two germline ends. The CDR3 contains 12 residues. Looked up from germline, CDR1 is MRHNA and CDR2 is SNTAGT. The CDR3 coding sequence is TGTGCCAGCAGTGACGACGGGGATGAGCAGTTCTTC. It translates to CASSDDGDEQFF.

V and J are TRBV6-5 and TRBJ2-2, with 10 positions matching TRBD1. Germline V CDR1 and CDR2: MNHEY, SVGAGI. The J segment lost 7 bases and the V segment lost 6 bases, leaving 8 bases of the junction unmatched. The CDR3 runs to 15 residues. CDR3 in amino acids: CASRSGTGVGGELFF. Written as DNA, the CDR3 is TGTGCCAGCAGATCCGGGACAGGGGTTGGCGGGGAGCTGTTTTTT.

The chain links TRBV28 to TRBJ1-2; no clear D. Trimming took 1 base from V and 2 from J, leaving 8 bases between them. Germline V gene data show CDR1 as MDHEN and CDR2 as SYDVKM. This CDR3 has 14 amino acids. This CDR3 reads CASSLLAGNYGYTF. CDR3 nucleotide sequence: TGTGCCAGCAGTTTATTGGCAGGCAACTATGGCTACACCTTC.

The genes are TRBV28 and TRBJ2-7; possibly TRBD2 for D (5 bases). Germline assignment: CDR1 MDHEN and CDR2 SYDVKM. V shed 7 bases and J shed 7 bases, with 14 bases lying between them. The length of the CDR3 is 12 residues. The CDR3 DNA reads as TGTGCCAGCACCCCCCTCCGGGGAGAGCAGTACTTC. Protein product: CASTPLRGEQYF.

The rearrangement links TRBV5-1 to TRBJ2-7; D remains unclear. Germline V lookup: CDR1 SGHRS, CDR2 YFSETQ. There are 15 residues in the CDR3. V was shortened by 4 bases and J by 5 bases, with 19 bases between the two germline ends. The CDR3 DNA is TGCGCCAGCAGCCCGGGTGTAGAGTTAGCCGACGAGCAGTACTTC. Translating gives CASSPGVELADEQYF.

This chain uses TRBV28 with TRBJ1-2; D unresolved. Germline assignment: CDR1 MDHEN and CDR2 SYDVKM. CDR3 length: 12 amino acids. Trimming left V 7 bases short and J 5 bases short, with 11 bases between. This chain's CDR3 is CASKAAAYGYTF. CDR3 DNA: TGTGCCAGCAAGGCAGCGGCTTATGGCTACACCTTC.

The chain links TRBV5-4 to TRBJ1-1, with 7 nucleotides matching TRBD1. Germline values: CDR1 SGHNT, CDR2 YYREEE (reference sequence). Unmatched junction bases numbered 6, after V lost 4 bases and J lost 0 bases. The CDR3 spans 15 residues. In DNA form, the CDR3 reads TGTGCCAGCAGCCGCGAAGGGGGCCTGAACACTGAAGCTTTCTTT. Translated: CASSREGGLNTEAFF.

This chain links TRBV6-2 or TRBV6-3 with TRBJ2-1, with a tentative D call TRBD2 (5 bases). The CDR3 loop spans 17 amino acids. V lost 0 bases and J lost 0, with 12 bases in between. From germline, CDR1 is MNHEY and CDR2 SVGEGT. The CDR3 DNA reads TGTGCCAGCAGTTACTCGAAGGCGGGCTCCTCCTACAATGAGCAGTTCTTC. This translates into CASSYSKAGSSYNEQFF.

V is TRBV7-2 and J is TRBJ1-1; maybe TRBD1 (6 bases). V gave up 5 bases and J gave up 2 bases, with 12 bases separating them. This CDR3 contains 14 residues. The germline gives CDR1 SGHTA, CDR2 FQGNSA. CDR3 sequence: CASSSTGINTEAFF. The CDR3 DNA sequence: TGTGCCAGCAGCAGTACAGGGATAAACACTGAAGCTTTCTTT.

The chain carries TRBV7-8 and TRBJ2-1, with D possibly being TRBD2 (6 bases). Deletions cut 1 base from V and 5 bases from J, with 30 bases between. The length of the CDR3 is 21 residues. Germline CDR1 SGHVS, CDR2 FQNEAQ. The CDR3 region has the DNA TGTGCCAGCAGCTTAGATGTGGTGTTAGGGCGAACGGCGGGAACCGACAATGAGCAGTTCTTC. Translated: CASSLDVVLGRTAGTDNEQFF.